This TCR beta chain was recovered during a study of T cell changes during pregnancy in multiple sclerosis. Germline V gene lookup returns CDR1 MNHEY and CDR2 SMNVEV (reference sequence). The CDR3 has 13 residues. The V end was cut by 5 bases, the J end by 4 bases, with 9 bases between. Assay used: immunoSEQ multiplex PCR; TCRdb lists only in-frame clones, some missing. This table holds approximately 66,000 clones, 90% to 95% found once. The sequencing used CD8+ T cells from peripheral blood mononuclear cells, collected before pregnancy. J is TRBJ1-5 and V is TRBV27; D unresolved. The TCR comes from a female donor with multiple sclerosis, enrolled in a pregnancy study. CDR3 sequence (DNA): TGTGCCAGCAGTCTCGGGTCGAATCAGCCCCAGCATTTT. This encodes CASSLGSNQPQHF.